The 7 T cell receptor beta chains below were found in one sample sequenced in a study of blood T cell repertoires in COVID-19. Method: immunoSEQ multiplex PCR; TCRdb's copy keeps in-frame clones and lacks some. The repertoire has 200,000 to 250,000 clones, about 82% of them found once; the top ten carry about 12%. Sample: peripheral blood. Source of these receptors: an elderly man with acute or convalescent COVID-19.

This chain joins TRBV28 and TRBJ2-5; TRBD1 matches 7 bases. J gave up 4 bases and V 4 bases, and 9 bases lay outside the gene matches. This CDR3 has 15 residues. Germline lookup yields CDR1 MDHEN and CDR2 SYDVKM. The chain's CDR3 is CASSSLQGRVETQYF. The DNA of the CDR3 is TGTGCCAGCAGTTCCTTACAGGGGCGGGTAGAGACCCAGTACTTC.

The V and J genes are TRBV28 and TRBJ1-2; D perhaps matches TRBD1 (5 bases). CDR1 and CDR2 (germline): MDHEN, SYDVKM. V lost 10 bases and J 10 bases, leaving 22 bases between the germline ends. The CDR3 extends over 13 amino acids. The CDR3 sequence: CATSTGAGMDYTF. Written as DNA, the CDR3 is TGTGCCACCTCGACGGGAGCAGGGATGGACTACACCTTC.

The chain combines TRBV18 with TRBJ2-1; 12 bases match TRBD1. The CDR3 length is 16 residues. Germline CDR1 KGHSH, CDR2 LQKENI. Trimming removed 3 bases from V and 8 bases from J; junction bases left unmatched: 8. The CDR3 coding sequence is TGTGCCAGCTCACCCCCAACGGGACAGGGGGCTGATGAGCAGTTCTTC. Amino acid sequence: CASSPPTGQGADEQFF.

The rearrangement uses TRBV6-4 and TRBJ1-2; possibly TRBD1 for D (6 bases). Germline-derived CDR1 and CDR2 are MRHNA and SNTAGT. This CDR3 region has 14 residues. Trimming shortened V by 6 bases and J by 5 bases, and 16 bases separated the two germline ends. The CDR3 sequence is CASRTGPGGYGYTF. In nucleotides, the CDR3 is TGTGCCAGCAGGACAGGCCCGGGGGGTTATGGCTACACCTTC.

CDR3 residues: CASSFAGTGRGEKLFF. The DNA of the CDR3 is TGTGCCAGCAGCTTCGCCGGGACAGGGCGTGGTGAAAAACTGTTTTTT. The chain combines TRBV7-2 with TRBJ1-4; 9 nucleotides line up with TRBD1. The germline CDR1 and CDR2 sequences are SGHTA and FQGNSA. Unmatched junction bases numbered 9, after V lost 3 bases and J lost 7 bases. CDR3 size: 16 residues.

The table lists this clone with a count of one. The chain couples TRBV24-1 to TRBJ2-7; TRBD2 matches at 7 bases. This CDR3 is 11 amino acids long. Losses at the gene ends were 4 bases for V and 9 bases for J; bases not matched to a gene: 2. Germline loops: CDR1 KGHDR, CDR2 SFDVKD. The CDR3 sequence: CATSEGRGQYF. The DNA of the CDR3 is TGTGCCACCAGTGAAGGGAGGGGGCAGTACTTC.

The rearrangement joins TRBV12-3 or TRBV12-4 to TRBJ1-5; a possible D gene is TRBD1 (5 bases). The CDR3 extends over 13 amino acids. V shed 4 bases and J shed 5 bases, with 9 bases lying between them. This chain's CDR3 is CASSYSGDQPQHF. CDR3 DNA: TGTGCCAGCAGTTACTCGGGGGATCAGCCCCAGCATTTT.